These 24 T cell receptor beta chains share one sample of origin, sequenced in a study of blood T cell repertoires in COVID-19. The assay was immunoSEQ multiplex PCR, and TCRdb's table has in-frame clones only and misses some. This table holds around 200,000 clones, 85% to 90% found once. The sample comprised peripheral blood. The receptors stem from a woman between 18 and 30 years old who had recovered from COVID-19.

The J gene is TRBJ2-5, the V gene TRBV12-5, with 8 bases lining up with TRBD1. CDR3 length equals 13 residues. J lost 7 bases, V lost 4 bases, and 5 bases had no gene match. In germline, CDR1 is LGHNT, CDR2 FRNRAP. The CDR3 loop is CASGYGQGGTQYF. CDR3 bases: TGTGCTAGTGGTTACGGACAGGGCGGGACCCAGTACTTC.

V is TRBV7-2 and J is TRBJ2-3, with D perhaps TRBD1 (6 bases). CDR3 length equals 14 residues. Germline loops: CDR1 SGHTA, CDR2 FQGNSA. The germline V and J ends were trimmed by 1 base and 1 base, with 6 bases remaining between them. CDR3 in amino acids: CASSLDRGTDTQYF. Written as DNA, the CDR3 is TGTGCCAGCAGCTTAGACAGGGGCACAGATACGCAGTATTTT.

The rearrangement links TRBV7-9 to TRBJ1-4; D remains unclear. Looked up from germline, CDR1 is SEHNR and CDR2 is FQNEAQ (reference sequence). This CDR3 has 16 amino acids. The V gene lost 3 bases and the J gene lost 0 bases, with 11 bases spanning the gap. In DNA form, the CDR3 reads TGTGCCAGCAGCTTTGGCGGGGAAGCAACTAATGAAAAACTGTTTTTT. This codes for CASSFGGEATNEKLFF.

The chain employs TRBV7-3 and TRBJ2-1; 10 nucleotides align to TRBD1. The V and J ends lost 5 bases and 0 bases, in that order; junction bases with no gene match: 13. The germline V gene encodes CDR1 SGHTA and CDR2 FQGTGA. The CDR3 has 19 amino acids. CDR3 nucleotides: TGTGCCAGCAGCCCGCGACAGGGGGCGGGCGGGTACTCCTACAATGAGCAGTTCTTC. This encodes CASSPRQGAGGYSYNEQFF.

The chain combines TRBV30 with TRBJ1-1; perhaps TRBD1 as D (6 bases). With 3 bases removed from V and 4 bases from J, the gap between germline ends came to 12 bases. This CDR3 has 13 residues. Germline lookup yields CDR1 GTSNPN and CDR2 SVGIG (reference sequence). CDR3 loop: CAWSSPRGTEAFF. CDR3 nucleotide sequence: TGTGCCTGGAGCTCACCCAGGGGCACTGAAGCTTTCTTT.

The chain recombines TRBV30 with TRBJ1-3, with a possible D match to TRBD1 (5 bases). Germline V gene data show CDR1 as GTSNPN and CDR2 as SVGIG (reference sequence). V was trimmed by 0 bases and J by 1 base, leaving 19 bases between them. This CDR3 spans 18 amino acids. CDR3 loop: CAWSVVGGGTTSGNTIYF. The CDR3 DNA reads TGTGCCTGGAGTGTAGTGGGGGGGGGAACGACTTCTGGAAACACCATATATTTT.

The chain has TRBV4-2 and TRBJ2-5; 7 positions agree with TRBD2. Germline V lookup: CDR1 LGHNA, CDR2 YNFKEQ. V was clipped by 1 base and J by 4 bases; unmatched bases: 3. The CDR3 has 14 amino acids. CDR3 amino acids: CASSQGGGGETQYF. DNA for the CDR3: TGTGCCAGCAGCCAAGGAGGCGGGGGAGAGACCCAGTACTTC.

V is TRBV9 and J is TRBJ1-4; no firm D call. The V and J ends lost 4 bases and 3 bases respectively, with 10 bases between them. This CDR3 spans 14 amino acids. Germline-derived CDR1 and CDR2 are SGDLS and YYNGEE. CDR3 DNA sequence: TGTGCCAGCAGCCCGATGGCACCTAATGAAAAACTGTTTTTT. It is translated as CASSPMAPNEKLFF.

The chain couples TRBV18 to TRBJ1-3, with D tentatively TRBD1 (6 bases). CDR1 and CDR2 (germline): KGHSH, LQKENI. V was trimmed by 5 bases and J by 0 bases, leaving 20 bases between them. This CDR3 is built from 18 residues. The CDR3 sequence is CASSSTGPTGSSGNTIYF. The CDR3 DNA follows: TGTGCCAGCTCAAGCACCGGACCAACAGGGAGCTCTGGAAACACCATATATTTT.

The J gene is TRBJ1-1, the V gene TRBV6-1; D is perhaps TRBD1 (5 bases). V was shortened by 1 base and J by 7 bases, with 10 bases between the two germline ends. This CDR3 region has 13 residues. Germline loops: CDR1 MNHNS, CDR2 SASEGT. The CDR3 nucleotides read TGTGCCAGCAGTGAAGGACAGTTTGGTGAAGCTTTCTTT. Translated: CASSEGQFGEAFF.

This clone appeared once. The rearrangement uses TRBV23-1 and TRBJ2-7; D is possibly TRBD2 (5 bases). TRBV23-1 is designated an ORF whose function remains uncertain. With 1 base removed from V and 6 bases from J, the gap between germline ends came to 13 bases. The CDR3 spans 14 residues. CDR3: CASSQFMRASEQYV. The CDR3 bases are TGCGCCAGCAGTCAATTTATGAGGGCTAGCGAGCAGTACGTC.

V is TRBV7-9 and J is TRBJ2-3, with TRBD1 matching over 9 bases. The CDR3 extends over 15 amino acids. Germline loops: CDR1 SEHNR, CDR2 FQNEAQ (reference sequence). J gave up 4 bases and V 2 bases, and 4 bases lay outside the gene matches. The CDR3 loop is CASSLTGGLADTQYF. CDR3 bases: TGTGCCAGCAGCTTAACAGGGGGCCTAGCAGATACGCAGTATTTT.

This clone was detected only a few times. V gene TRBV19 combines with J gene TRBJ1-1; TRBD1 is a possible D gene (5 bases). Trimming removed 3 bases at V and 5 bases at J, with 10 bases between. This CDR3 has 13 residues. CDR1 LNHDA and CDR2 SQIVND come from the germline V gene (reference sequence). In DNA form, the CDR3 reads TGTGCCAGTAGTATCGGGGGGATGACTGAAGCTTTCTTT. Protein: CASSIGGMTEAFF. The whole variable domain, remainder taken from reference TRBV19 and TRBJ1-1, is DGGITQSPKYLFRKEGQNVTLSCEQNLNHDAMYWYRQDPGQGLRLIYYSQIVNDFQKGDIAEGYSVSREKKESFPLTVTSAQKNPTAFYLCASSIGGMTEAFFGQGTRLTVV.

The CDR3 sequence: CASSPLGAAEDTQYF. CDR3 nucleotides: TGTGCCAGCAGCCCCCTAGGGGCGGCGGAAGATACGCAGTATTTT. The V and J genes are TRBV7-2 and TRBJ2-3; D is possibly TRBD1 (5 bases). The CDR3 is 15 amino acids. Trimming shortened V by 5 bases and J by 5 bases, and 17 bases separated the two germline ends. Germline assignment: CDR1 SGHTA and CDR2 FQGNSA.

V and J are TRBV29-1 and TRBJ1-2; D is unclear. CDR1 is SQVTM and CDR2 is ANQGSEA in the germline V gene. V lost 2 bases and J 5 bases, leaving 27 bases between the germline ends. CDR3 length: 18 residues. CDR3 sequence (DNA): TGCAGCGTTGAATCTTTTTTCCCTACCACGGAGATCAAGTATGGCTACACCTTC. Translated: CSVESFFPTTEIKYGYTF.

The chain links TRBV4-3 to TRBJ2-3; 13 positions agree with TRBD2. J gave up 3 bases and V 3 bases, and 9 bases lay outside the gene matches. Germline loops: CDR1 LGHNA, CDR2 YSLEER. The CDR3 spans 18 residues. In nucleotides, the CDR3 is TGCGCCAGCAGCCATCTTACTAGCGGGAGGGCCAGGACAGATACGCAGTATTTT. Protein product: CASSHLTSGRARTDTQYF.

The chain carries TRBV11-2 and TRBJ2-7; TRBD1 is a possible D gene (6 bases). The V and J ends lost 3 bases and 2 bases respectively, with 11 bases between them. Germline CDR1 SGHAT, CDR2 FQNNGV. The CDR3 sequence is 14 residues long. CDR3 coding DNA: TGTGCCAGCAGCTTTTTTCAGGGGACCTACGAGCAGTACGTC. This translates into CASSFFQGTYEQYV.

The chain links TRBV5-4 to TRBJ1-2; D is ambiguous. V was pared by 6 bases and J by 1 base, with 13 bases between. This CDR3 contains 14 residues. Germline V gives CDR1 SGHNT, CDR2 YYREEE (reference sequence). The CDR3 loop reads CASTLERSNYGYTF. In DNA form, the CDR3 reads TGTGCCAGCACCCTGGAGCGAAGTAACTATGGCTACACCTTC. Drawing the rest from reference TRBV5-4 and TRBJ1-2, the complete variable domain is ETGVTQSPTHLIKTRGQQVTLRCSSQSGHNTVSWYQQALGQGPQFIFQYYREEENGRGNFPPRFSGLQFPNYSSELNVNALELDDSALYLCASTLERSNYGYTFGSGTRLTVV.

This chain joins TRBV4-3 and TRBJ1-3, with D possibly TRBD1 on 6 matching bases. Germline V CDR1 and CDR2: LGHNA, YSLEER. This CDR3 has 15 amino acids. Trimming left V 0 bases short and J 2 bases short, with 8 bases between. This chain's CDR3 is CASSQDRGTGNTIYF. CDR3 nucleotide sequence: TGCGCCAGCAGCCAAGACAGGGGCACTGGAAACACCATATATTTT.

The chain's CDR3 is CASSENRDIRTQYF. DNA of the CDR3: TGTGCCAGCAGTGAAAATCGGGACATCCGGACCCAGTACTTC. The V gene is TRBV6-1, the J gene TRBJ2-5; D perhaps matches TRBD1 (6 bases). CDR1 is MNHNS, CDR2 SASEGT, per germline. The germline V and J ends were trimmed by 2 bases and 7 bases, with 14 bases remaining between them. The CDR3 contains 14 residues.

The chain uses TRBV5-4 and TRBJ2-2; TRBD2 matches at 7 bases. With V trimmed by 6 bases and J by 0 bases, 2 bases remained unmatched. In germline, CDR1 is SGHNT, CDR2 YYREEE (reference sequence). The CDR3 runs 14 residues. CDR3: CASKGLANTGELFF. The CDR3 DNA reads as TGTGCCAGCAAAGGACTAGCGAACACCGGGGAGCTGTTTTTT.

CDR3 region: CASSVGGGRGNEQFF. Here the CDR3 DNA reads TGTGCCAGCAGCGTAGGAGGCGGGAGAGGGAATGAGCAGTTCTTC. The rearrangement uses TRBV9 and TRBJ2-1; 7 nucleotides match TRBD2. The CDR3 extends over 15 amino acids. CDR1 and CDR2 (germline): SGDLS, YYNGEE. The trim removed 0 bases at V and 7 bases at J, leaving 7 bases unmatched.

This clone was recorded at least ten times. The rearrangement joins TRBV4-2 to TRBJ1-4; 9 nucleotides align to TRBD1. The length of the CDR3 is 15 residues. V lost 4 bases and J lost 7; bases outside the gene matches: 7. Germline V gene sequence: CDR1 LGHNA, CDR2 YNFKEQ. The CDR3 sequence: CASSPNTGGSEKLFF. The CDR3 region has the DNA TGTGCCAGCAGCCCCAATACAGGGGGCTCTGAAAAACTGTTTTTT.

This clone was counted once. The chain couples TRBV5-5 to TRBJ1-5; 9 positions match TRBD1. The ends lost 5 bases at V and 5 bases at J; junction bases unmatched: 5. Germline-derived CDR1 and CDR2 are SGHKS and YYEKEE (reference sequence). The CDR3 has 14 residues. CDR3 amino acids: CASRRDRAHQPQHF. The CDR3 coding sequence is TGTGCCAGCAGAAGGGACAGGGCCCATCAGCCCCAGCATTTT. Full variable domain (rest looked up from reference TRBV5-5 and TRBJ1-5): DAGVTQSPTHLIKTRGQQVTLRCSPISGHKSVSWYQQVLGQGPQFIFQYYEKEERGRGNFPDRFSARQFPNYSSELNVNALLLGDSALYLCASRRDRAHQPQHFGDGTRLSIL.